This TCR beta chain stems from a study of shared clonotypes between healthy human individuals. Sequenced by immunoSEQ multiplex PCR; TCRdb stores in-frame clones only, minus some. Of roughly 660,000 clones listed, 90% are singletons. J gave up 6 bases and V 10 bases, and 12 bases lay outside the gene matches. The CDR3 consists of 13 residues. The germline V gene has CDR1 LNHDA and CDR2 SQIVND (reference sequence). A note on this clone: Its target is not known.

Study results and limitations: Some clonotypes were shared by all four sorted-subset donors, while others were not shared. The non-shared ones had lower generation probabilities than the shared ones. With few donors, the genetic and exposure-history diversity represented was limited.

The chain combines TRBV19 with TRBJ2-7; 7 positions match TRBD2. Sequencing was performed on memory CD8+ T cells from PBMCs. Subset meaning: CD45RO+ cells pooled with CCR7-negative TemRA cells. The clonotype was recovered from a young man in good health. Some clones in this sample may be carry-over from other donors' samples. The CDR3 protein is CATLGTIPGEQYF. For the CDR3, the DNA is TGTGCCACCCTCGGGACTATCCCCGGCGAGCAGTACTTC.